The text below deals with one T cell receptor beta chain. Trimming shortened V by 0 bases and J by 6 bases, and 7 bases separated the two germline ends. This CDR3 comprises 13 residues. Germline CDR1 reads LGHNA; CDR2 reads YNFKEQ. Original processing methods: Nucleated cell counts were estimated from reference gene primer amplification. Clones were read by immunoSEQ multiplex PCR, and TCRdb kept only the in-frame ones, dropping some. The V and J calls and clone size are taken from that table; D and trimming were inferred from the DNA. This sample carries about 140,000 clones, approximately 91% of them seen once, and the ten largest clones take 10% to 13%. This sample stems from a study of blood T cell repertoires in COVID-19. On the study more broadly: The study drew acute and convalescent COVID-19 samples from the United States, Italy and Spain. Nucleic acid was either cDNA or gDNA, and it came from T cells, B-cell-depleted T cells, or PBMCs.

J is TRBJ2-3 and V is TRBV4-2; possible D gene TRBD2, 5 bases. The sequencing sample was made of peripheral blood. The receptor's source is a man aged 50-60 years with active or convalescent COVID-19. CDR3 DNA sequence: TGTGCCAGCAGCCAAGACGAGGGTGATACGCAGTATTTT. Translating gives CASSQDEGDTQYF.